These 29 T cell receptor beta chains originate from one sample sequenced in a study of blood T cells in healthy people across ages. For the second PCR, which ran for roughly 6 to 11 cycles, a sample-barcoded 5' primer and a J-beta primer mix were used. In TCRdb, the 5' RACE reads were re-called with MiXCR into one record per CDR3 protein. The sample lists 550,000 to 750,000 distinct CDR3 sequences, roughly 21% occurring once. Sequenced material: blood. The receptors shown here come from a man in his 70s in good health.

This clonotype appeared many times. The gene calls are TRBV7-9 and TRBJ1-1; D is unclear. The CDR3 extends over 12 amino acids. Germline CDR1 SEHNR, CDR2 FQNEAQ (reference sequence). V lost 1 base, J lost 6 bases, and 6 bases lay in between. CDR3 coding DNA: TGTGCCAGCAGCTTAGTCGGCGCTGAAGCTTTCTTT. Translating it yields CASSLVGAEAFF. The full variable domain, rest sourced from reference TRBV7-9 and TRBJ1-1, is DTGVSQNPRHKITKRGQNVTFRCDPISEHNRLYWYRQTLGQGPEFLTYFQNEAQLEKSRLLSDRFSAERPKGSFSTLEIQRTEQGDSAMYLCASSLVGAEAFFGQGTRLTVV.

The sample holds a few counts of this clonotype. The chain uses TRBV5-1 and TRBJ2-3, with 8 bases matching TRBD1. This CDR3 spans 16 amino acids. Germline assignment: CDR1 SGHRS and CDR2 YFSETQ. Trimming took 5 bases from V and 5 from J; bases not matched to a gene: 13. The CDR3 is CASSPGTGSSGDTQYF. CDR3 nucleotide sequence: TGCGCCAGCAGTCCCGGGACAGGTTCGTCGGGAGATACGCAGTATTTT.

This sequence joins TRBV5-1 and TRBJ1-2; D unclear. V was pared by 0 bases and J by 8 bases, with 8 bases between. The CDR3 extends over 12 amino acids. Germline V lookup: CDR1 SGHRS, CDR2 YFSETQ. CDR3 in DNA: TGCGCCAGCAGCTTGGCCGATAACGGCTACACCTTC. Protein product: CASSLADNGYTF.

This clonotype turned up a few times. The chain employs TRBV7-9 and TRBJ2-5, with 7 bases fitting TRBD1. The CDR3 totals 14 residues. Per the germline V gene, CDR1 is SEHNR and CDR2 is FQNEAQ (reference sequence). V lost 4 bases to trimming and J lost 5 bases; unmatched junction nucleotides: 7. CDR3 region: CASSSLGGLETQYF. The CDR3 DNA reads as TGTGCCAGCAGCTCCTTAGGGGGCTTGGAGACCCAGTACTTC.

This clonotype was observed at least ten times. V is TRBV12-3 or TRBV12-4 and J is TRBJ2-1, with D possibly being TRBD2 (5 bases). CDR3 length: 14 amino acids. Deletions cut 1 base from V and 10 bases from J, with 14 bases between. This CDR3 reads CASSLDADGGEQFF. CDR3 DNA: TGTGCCAGCAGTTTAGACGCTGACGGAGGAGAGCAGTTCTTC.

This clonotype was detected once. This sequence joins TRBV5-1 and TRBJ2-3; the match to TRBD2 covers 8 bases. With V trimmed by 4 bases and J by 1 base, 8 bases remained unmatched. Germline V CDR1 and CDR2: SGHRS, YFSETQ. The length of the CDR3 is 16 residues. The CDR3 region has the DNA TGCGCCAGCAGCCAAATACTAGCGGCGGGCACAGATACGCAGTATTTT. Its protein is CASSQILAAGTDTQYF.

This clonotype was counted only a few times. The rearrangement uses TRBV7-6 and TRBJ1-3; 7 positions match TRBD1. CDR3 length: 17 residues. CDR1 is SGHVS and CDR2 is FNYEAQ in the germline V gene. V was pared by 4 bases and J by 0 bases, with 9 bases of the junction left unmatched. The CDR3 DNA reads TGTGCCAGCAGCTGTGGACAGGACGTTTACTCTGGAAACACCATATATTTT. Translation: CASSCGQDVYSGNTIYF.

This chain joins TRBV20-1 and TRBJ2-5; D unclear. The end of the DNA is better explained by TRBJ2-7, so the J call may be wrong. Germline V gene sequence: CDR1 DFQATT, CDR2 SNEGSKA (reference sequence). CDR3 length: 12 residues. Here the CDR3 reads CSARDRQFEQYF. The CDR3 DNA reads TGCAGTGCTAGAGATAGACAATTCGAGCAGTACTTC.

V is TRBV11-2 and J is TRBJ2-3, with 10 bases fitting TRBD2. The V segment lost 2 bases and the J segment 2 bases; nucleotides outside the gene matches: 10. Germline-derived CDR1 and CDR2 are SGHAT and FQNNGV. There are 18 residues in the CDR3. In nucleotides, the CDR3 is TGTGCCAGCAGCTTATCGGGACTAGCGCAACAACCCACAGATACGCAGTATTTT. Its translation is CASSLSGLAQQPTDTQYF.

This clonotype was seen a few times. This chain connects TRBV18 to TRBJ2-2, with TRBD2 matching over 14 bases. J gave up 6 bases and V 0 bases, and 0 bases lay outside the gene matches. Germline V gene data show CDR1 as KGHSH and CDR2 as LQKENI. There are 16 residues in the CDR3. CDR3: CASSPPGLAGAGELFF. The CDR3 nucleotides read TGTGCCAGCTCACCACCGGGACTAGCGGGAGCCGGGGAGCTGTTTTTT.

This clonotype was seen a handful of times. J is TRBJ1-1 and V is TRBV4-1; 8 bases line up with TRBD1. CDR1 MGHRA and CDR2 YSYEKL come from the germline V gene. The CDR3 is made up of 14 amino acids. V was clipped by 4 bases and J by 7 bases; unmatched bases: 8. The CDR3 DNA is TGCGCCAGCAGCCCCCCGGACAGGGTGGGTGAAGCTTTCTTT. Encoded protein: CASSPPDRVGEAFF.

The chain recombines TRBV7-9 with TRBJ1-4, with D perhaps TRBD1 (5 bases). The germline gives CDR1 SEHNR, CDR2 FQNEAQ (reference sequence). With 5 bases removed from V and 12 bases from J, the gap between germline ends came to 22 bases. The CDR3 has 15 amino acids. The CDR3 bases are TGTGCCAGCAGCCCGACGGGACGGCCCCTCGAACAACTGTTTTTT. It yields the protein CASSPTGRPLEQLFF.

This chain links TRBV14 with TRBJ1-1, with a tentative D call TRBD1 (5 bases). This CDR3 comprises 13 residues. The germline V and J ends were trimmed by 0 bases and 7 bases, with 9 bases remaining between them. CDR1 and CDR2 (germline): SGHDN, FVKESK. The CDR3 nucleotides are TGTGCCAGCAGCCAAGATCTGGGGGGTGAAGCTTTCTTT. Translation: CASSQDLGGEAFF.

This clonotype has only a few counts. The CDR3 spells CAWSVSTNEQFF. The CDR3 region has the DNA TGTGCCTGGAGTGTATCCACCAATGAGCAGTTCTTC. The V gene is TRBV30, the J gene TRBJ2-5, with unresolved D. The DNA matches TRBJ2-1 better at its end, which makes the J call doubtful. The CDR3 is made up of 12 amino acids. The germline CDR1 and CDR2 sequences are GTSNPN and SVGIG (reference sequence).

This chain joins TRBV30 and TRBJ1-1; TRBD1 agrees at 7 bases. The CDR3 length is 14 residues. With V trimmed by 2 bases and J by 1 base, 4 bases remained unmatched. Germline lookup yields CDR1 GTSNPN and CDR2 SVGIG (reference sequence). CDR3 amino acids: CAWSTGTANTEAFF. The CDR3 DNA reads TGTGCCTGGAGTACCGGGACAGCGAACACTGAAGCTTTCTTT.

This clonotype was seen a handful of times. CDR3 nucleotide sequence: TGTGCCAGCAGCGTAGCAATTCAGGTAGTCGATGAGCAGTTCTTC. The encoded protein is CASSVAIQVVDEQFF. The V and J genes are TRBV9 and TRBJ2-1; D uncertain. CDR3 size: 15 residues. CDR1 and CDR2 (germline): SGDLS, YYNGEE. The ends were cut back, 0 bases at V and 8 bases at J, with 15 bases in the middle.

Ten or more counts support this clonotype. The CDR3 nucleotides are TGCGCCAGCAGCTATACTGGGACTAGCCAAGAGACCCAGTACTTC. Its protein product is CASSYTGTSQETQYF. The V and J genes are TRBV5-1 and TRBJ2-5; 8 nucleotides align to TRBD2. The trim removed 3 bases at V and 1 base at J, leaving 5 bases unmatched. This CDR3 has 15 amino acids. The germline V gene encodes CDR1 SGHRS and CDR2 YFSETQ.

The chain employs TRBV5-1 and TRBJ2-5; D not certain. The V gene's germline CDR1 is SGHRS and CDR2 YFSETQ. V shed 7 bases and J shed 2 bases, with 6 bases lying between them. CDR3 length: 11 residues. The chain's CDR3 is CASLLQETQYF. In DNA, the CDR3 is TGCGCCAGCCTCCTTCAAGAGACCCAGTACTTC.

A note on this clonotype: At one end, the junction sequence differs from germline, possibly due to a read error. CDR3 sequence: CSARADLEQYF. The DNA for the CDR3 is TGCAGTGCTAGAGCCGATTTAGAGCAATACTTC. The V gene is TRBV20-1, the J gene TRBJ2-7; no reliable D call. The CDR3 spans 11 residues. The V gene's germline CDR1 is DFQATT and CDR2 SNEGSKA (reference sequence).

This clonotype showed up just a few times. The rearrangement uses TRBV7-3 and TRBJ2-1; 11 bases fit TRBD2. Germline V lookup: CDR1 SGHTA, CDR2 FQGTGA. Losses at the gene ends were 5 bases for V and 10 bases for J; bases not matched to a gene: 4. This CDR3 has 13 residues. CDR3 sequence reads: CASSPRTSGEQFF. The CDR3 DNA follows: TGTGCCAGCAGCCCACGGACTAGCGGGGAGCAGTTCTTC.

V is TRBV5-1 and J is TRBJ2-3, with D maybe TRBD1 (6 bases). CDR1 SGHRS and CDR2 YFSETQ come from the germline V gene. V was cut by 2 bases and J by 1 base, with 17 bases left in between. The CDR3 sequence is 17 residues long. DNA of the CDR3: TGCGCCAGCAGCTTTAGACCGACAGGTTTGGGCACAGATACGCAGTATTTT. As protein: CASSFRPTGLGTDTQYF.

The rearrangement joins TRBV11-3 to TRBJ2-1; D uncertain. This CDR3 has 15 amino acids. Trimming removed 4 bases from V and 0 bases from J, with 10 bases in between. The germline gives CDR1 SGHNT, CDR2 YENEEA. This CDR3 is CASSSDGRSYNEQFF. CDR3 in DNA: TGTGCCAGCAGCTCGGACGGCCGCTCCTACAATGAGCAGTTCTTC.

CDR3: CAIAGDTQETQYF. The CDR3 bases are TGTGCCATCGCTGGGGACACCCAAGAGACCCAGTACTTC. The V gene is TRBV10-3, the J gene TRBJ2-5; tentative D call: TRBD1 (6 bases). This CDR3 has 13 residues. The germline gives CDR1 ENHRY, CDR2 SYGVKD. Trimming pared 8 bases from V and 1 base from J, leaving 11 bases between.

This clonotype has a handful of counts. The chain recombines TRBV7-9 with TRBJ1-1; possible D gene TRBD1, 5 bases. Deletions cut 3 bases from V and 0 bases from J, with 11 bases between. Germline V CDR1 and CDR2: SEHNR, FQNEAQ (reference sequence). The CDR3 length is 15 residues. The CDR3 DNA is TGTGCCAGCAGCTTCCCTCTGGGGCTGAACACTGAAGCTTTCTTT. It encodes CASSFPLGLNTEAFF.

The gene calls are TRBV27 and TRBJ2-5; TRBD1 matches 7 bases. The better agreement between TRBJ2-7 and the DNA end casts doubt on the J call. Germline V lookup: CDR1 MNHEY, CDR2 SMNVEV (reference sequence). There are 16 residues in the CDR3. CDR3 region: CASSLSPRGLSYEQYF. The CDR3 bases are TGTGCCAGCAGTTTATCCCCAAGGGGGCTCTCCTACGAGCAGTACTTC.

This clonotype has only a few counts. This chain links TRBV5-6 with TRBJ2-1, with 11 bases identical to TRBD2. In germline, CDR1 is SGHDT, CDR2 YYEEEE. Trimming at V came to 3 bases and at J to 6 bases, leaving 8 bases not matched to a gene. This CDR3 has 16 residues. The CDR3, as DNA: TGTGCCAGCAGCTCGGAGACTAGCGGGATGATCAATGAGCAGTTCTTC. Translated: CASSSETSGMINEQFF.

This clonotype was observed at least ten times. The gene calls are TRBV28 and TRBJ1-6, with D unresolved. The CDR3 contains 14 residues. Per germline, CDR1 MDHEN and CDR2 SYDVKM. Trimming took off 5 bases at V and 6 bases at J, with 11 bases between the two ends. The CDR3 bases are TGTGCCAGCAGTGTCGGTTGGATTAATTCACCCCTCCACTTT. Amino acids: CASSVGWINSPLHF.

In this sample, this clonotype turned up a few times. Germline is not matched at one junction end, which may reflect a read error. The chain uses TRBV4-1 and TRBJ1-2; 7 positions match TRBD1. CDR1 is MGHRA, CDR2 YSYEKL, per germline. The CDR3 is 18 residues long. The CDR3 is CASSQDFTGVGPNYGYTF. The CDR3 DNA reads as TGCGCCAGCAGCCAAGATTTCACAGGGGTAGGACCTAACTATGGATACACCTTC.

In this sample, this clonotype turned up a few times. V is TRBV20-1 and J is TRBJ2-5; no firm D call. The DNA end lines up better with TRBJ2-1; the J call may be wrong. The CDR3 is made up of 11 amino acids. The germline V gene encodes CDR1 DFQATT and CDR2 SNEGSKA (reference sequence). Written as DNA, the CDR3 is TGCAGTGCTAGTGTCAGTTATGAGCAGTTCTTC. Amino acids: CSASVSYEQFF.